One T cell receptor beta chain is described in this entry. This specimen belongs to a study of technical replicates of blood from a few donors. The germline CDR1 and CDR2 sequences are SGHRS and YFSETQ. Trimming shortened V by 0 bases and J by 4 bases, and 13 bases separated the two germline ends. The length of the CDR3 is 15 residues. Method: immunoSEQ multiplex PCR; TCRdb's copy keeps in-frame clones and lacks some. The sample carries 65,000 to 85,000 clones, around 90% recorded once. What was sequenced was T cells isolated from PBMCs. This receptor was obtained from a human donor in good health. V usage is TRBV5-1 and J usage is TRBJ1-1; D not resolved. The CDR3 protein is CASSLEFSQVTEAFF. CDR3 DNA: TGCGCCAGCAGCTTGGAATTTTCGCAGGTCACTGAAGCTTTCTTT. The whole variable domain, remainder taken from reference TRBV5-1 and TRBJ1-1, is KAGVTQTPRYLIKTRGQQVTLSCSPISGHRSVSWYQQTPGQGLQFLFEYFSETQRNKGNFPGRFSGRQFSNSRSEMNVSTLELGDSALYLCASSLEFSQVTEAFFGQGTRLTVV.